This TCR beta chain was sequenced during a study of cytomegalovirus exposure and HLA in healthy donors. The study's findings and limits: Accurate prediction of most subjects' HLA-A and HLA-B alleles from TCR beta sequences was reported.

Concerning this clone: Its target is not known.

The primer mix had 60 Vbeta and 13 Jbeta primers. TCRdb's table, derived via immunoSEQ multiplex PCR, lists solely in-frame clones and lacks some. The table lists about 150,000 clones, roughly 80% of them singletons, with about 2.5% in the top ten. The germline gives CDR1 GTSNPN, CDR2 SVGIG (reference sequence). The V end lost 3 bases, the J end lost 13 bases, and 22 bases lay between the germline ends. The CDR3 is 13 amino acids. The source of this sequence is a male donor in good health and CMV-seronegative. Source material: PBMCs. This chain uses TRBV30 with TRBJ2-7, with a tentative D call TRBD1 (5 bases). As DNA, the CDR3 is TGTGCCTGGAGCCTTAGTCAGGGCTCTCCTCCCTACTTC. Translated: CAWSLSQGSPPYF. Drawing the rest from reference TRBV30 and TRBJ2-7, the complete variable domain is SQTIHQWPATLVQPVGSPLSLECTVEGTSNPNLYWYRQAAGRGLQLLFYSVGIGQISSEVPQNLSASRPQDRQFILSSKKLLLSDSGFYLCAWSLSQGSPPYFGPGTRLTVT.